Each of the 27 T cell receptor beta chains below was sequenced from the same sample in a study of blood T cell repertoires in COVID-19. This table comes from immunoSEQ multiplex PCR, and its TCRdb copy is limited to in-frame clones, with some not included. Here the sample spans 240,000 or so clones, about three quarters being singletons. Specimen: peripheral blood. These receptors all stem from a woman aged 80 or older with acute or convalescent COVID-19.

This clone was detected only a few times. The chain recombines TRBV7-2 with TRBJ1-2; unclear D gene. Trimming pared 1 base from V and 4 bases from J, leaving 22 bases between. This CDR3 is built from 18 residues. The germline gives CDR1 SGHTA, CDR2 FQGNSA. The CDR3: CASSLVPGTDASGYGYTF. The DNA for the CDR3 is TGTGCCAGCAGCTTAGTACCAGGAACAGACGCTTCTGGCTATGGCTACACCTTC.

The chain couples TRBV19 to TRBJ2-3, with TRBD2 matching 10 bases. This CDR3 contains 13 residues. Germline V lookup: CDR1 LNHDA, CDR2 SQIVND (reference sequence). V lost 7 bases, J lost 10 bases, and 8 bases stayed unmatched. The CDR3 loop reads CASTQREGKSQYF. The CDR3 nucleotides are TGTGCCAGTACCCAGCGGGAGGGCAAATCGCAGTATTTT.

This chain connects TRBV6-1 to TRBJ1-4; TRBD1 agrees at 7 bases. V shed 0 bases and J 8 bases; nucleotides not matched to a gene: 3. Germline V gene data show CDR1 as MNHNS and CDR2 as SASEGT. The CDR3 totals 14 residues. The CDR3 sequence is CASSEAGGREKLFF. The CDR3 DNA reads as TGTGCCAGCAGTGAAGCAGGGGGCAGAGAAAAACTGTTTTTT.

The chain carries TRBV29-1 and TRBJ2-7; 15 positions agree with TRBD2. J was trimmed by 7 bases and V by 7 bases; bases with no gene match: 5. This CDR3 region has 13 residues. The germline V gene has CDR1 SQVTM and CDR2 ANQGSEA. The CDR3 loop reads CSALGLAGGEQYF. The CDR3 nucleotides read TGCAGCGCCCTAGGACTAGCGGGAGGGGAGCAGTACTTC.

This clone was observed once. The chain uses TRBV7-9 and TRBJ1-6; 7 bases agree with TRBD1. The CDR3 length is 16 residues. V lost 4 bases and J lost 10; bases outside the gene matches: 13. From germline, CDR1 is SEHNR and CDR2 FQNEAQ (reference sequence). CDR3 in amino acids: CASSSTQTGWGSPLHF. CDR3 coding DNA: TGTGCCAGCAGCTCGACACAGACAGGGTGGGGATCACCCCTCCACTTT.

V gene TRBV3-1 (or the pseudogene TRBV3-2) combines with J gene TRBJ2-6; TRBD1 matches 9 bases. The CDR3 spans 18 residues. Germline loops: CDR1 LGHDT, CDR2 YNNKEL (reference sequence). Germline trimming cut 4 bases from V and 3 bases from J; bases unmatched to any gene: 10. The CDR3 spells CASSPTKGQGFGANVLTF. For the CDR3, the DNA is TGTGCCAGCAGCCCTACTAAGGGACAGGGATTTGGGGCCAACGTCCTGACTTTC.

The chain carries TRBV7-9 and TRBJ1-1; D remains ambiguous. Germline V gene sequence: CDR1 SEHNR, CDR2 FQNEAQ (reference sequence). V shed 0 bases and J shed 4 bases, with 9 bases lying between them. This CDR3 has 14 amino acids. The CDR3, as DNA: TGTGCCAGCAGCTTAGCACGAGGGAGCACTGAAGCTTTCTTT. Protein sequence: CASSLARGSTEAFF.

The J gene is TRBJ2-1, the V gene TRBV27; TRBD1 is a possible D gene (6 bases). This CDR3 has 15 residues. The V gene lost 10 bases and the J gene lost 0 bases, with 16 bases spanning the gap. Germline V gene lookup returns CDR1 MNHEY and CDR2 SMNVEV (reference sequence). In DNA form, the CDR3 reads TGTGCCACCGCACTCGACAGGCCCTCCTACAATGAGCAGTTCTTC. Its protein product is CATALDRPSYNEQFF.

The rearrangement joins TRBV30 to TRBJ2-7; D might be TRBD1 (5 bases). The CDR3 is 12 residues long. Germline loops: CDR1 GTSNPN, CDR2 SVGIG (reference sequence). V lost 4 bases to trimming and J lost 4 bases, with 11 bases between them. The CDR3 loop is CAWKGAEYEQYF. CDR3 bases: TGTGCCTGGAAAGGGGCAGAATACGAGCAGTACTTC.

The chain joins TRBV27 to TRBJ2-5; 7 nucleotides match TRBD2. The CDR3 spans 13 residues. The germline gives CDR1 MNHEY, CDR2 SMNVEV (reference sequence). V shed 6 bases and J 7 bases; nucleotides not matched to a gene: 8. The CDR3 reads CASSHGEGGTQYF. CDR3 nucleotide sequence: TGTGCCAGCAGCCATGGGGAGGGAGGGACCCAGTACTTC.

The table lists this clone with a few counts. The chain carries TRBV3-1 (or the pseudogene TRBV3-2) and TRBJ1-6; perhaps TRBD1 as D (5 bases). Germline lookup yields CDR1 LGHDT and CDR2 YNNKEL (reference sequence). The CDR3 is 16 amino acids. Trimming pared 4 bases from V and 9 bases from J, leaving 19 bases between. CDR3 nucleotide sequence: TGTGCCAGCAGCCCCGCTGCAGGGTCAGTAGGTTCACCCCTCCACTTT. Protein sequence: CASSPAAGSVGSPLHF.

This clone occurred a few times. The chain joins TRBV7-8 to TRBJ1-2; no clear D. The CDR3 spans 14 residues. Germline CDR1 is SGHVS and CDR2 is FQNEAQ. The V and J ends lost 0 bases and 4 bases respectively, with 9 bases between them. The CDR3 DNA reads TGTGCCAGCAGCTTAGCGCAATCAGTCTATGGCTACACCTTC. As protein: CASSLAQSVYGYTF.

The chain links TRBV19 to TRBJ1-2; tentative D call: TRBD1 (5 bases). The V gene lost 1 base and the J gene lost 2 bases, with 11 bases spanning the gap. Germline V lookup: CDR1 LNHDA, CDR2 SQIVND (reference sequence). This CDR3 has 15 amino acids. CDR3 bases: TGTGCCAGTAGTATAGGCAGGGTAGTGAACTATGGCTACACCTTC. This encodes CASSIGRVVNYGYTF.

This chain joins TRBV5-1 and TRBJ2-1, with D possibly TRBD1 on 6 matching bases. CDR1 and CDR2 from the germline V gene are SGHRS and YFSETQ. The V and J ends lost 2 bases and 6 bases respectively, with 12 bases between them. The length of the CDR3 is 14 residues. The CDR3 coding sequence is TGCGCCAGCAGCTTCCGGACAGTAACCAATGAGCAGTTCTTC. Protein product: CASSFRTVTNEQFF.

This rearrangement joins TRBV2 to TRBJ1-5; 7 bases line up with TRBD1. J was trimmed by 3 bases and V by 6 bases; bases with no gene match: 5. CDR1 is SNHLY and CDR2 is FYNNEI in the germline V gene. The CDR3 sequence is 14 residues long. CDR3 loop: CASRADRANQPQHF. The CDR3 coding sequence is TGTGCCAGCAGAGCAGACAGGGCCAATCAGCCCCAGCATTTT.

As DNA, the CDR3 is TGTGCCAGCAGTTACGGGCAGCAAGCCTACGAGCAGTACTTC. Protein sequence: CASSYGQQAYEQYF. V is TRBV6-5 and J is TRBJ2-7; D ambiguous. Germline V gives CDR1 MNHEY, CDR2 SVGAGI. The CDR3 sequence is 14 residues long. V was clipped by 2 bases and J by 2 bases, with 10 bases between them.

The CDR3 DNA is TGTGCCAGCAGCTCGCCCGACGGGGACTATGGCTACACCTTC. Its translation is CASSSPDGDYGYTF. The chain employs TRBV5-4 and TRBJ1-2; the D is unclear. Germline values: CDR1 SGHNT, CDR2 YYREEE (reference sequence). Trimming took 3 bases from V and 3 from J, leaving 12 bases between them. The CDR3 has 14 amino acids.

The CDR3: CASSLGATSGKEQFF. For the CDR3, the DNA is TGTGCCAGCAGTTTGGGGGCGACTAGCGGGAAAGAGCAGTTCTTC. The genes are TRBV27 and TRBJ2-1; 11 positions agree with TRBD2. After removal of 3 bases from V and 10 bases from J, the junction contained 8 bases not matched to a gene. Germline V lookup: CDR1 MNHEY, CDR2 SMNVEV (reference sequence). This CDR3 is built from 15 residues.

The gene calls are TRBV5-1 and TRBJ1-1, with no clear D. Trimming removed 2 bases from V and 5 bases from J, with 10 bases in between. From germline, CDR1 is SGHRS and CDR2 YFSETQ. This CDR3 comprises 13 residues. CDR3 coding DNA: TGCGCCAGCAGCTTTTCTGGGGAGACTGAAGCTTTCTTT. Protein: CASSFSGETEAFF. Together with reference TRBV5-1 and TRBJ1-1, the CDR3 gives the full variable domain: KAGVTQTPRYLIKTRGQQVTLSCSPISGHRSVSWYQQTPGQGLQFLFEYFSETQRNKGNFPGRFSGRQFSNSRSEMNVSTLELGDSALYLCASSFSGETEAFFGQGTRLTVV.

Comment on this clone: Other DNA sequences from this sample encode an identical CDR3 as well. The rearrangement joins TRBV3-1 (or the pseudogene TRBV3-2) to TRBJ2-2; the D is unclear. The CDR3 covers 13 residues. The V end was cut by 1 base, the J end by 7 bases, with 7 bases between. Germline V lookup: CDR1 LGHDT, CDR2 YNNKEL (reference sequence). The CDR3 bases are TGTGCCAGCAGCCAAGGCGCGGTCGGGGAGCTGTTTTTT. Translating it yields CASSQGAVGELFF.

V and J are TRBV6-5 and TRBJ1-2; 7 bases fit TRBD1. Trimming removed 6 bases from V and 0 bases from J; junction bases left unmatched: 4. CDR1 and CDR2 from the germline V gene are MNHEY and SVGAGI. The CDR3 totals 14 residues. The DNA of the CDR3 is TGTGCCAGCAGGGGGGACAGCGCTAACTATGGCTACACCTTC. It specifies CASRGDSANYGYTF.

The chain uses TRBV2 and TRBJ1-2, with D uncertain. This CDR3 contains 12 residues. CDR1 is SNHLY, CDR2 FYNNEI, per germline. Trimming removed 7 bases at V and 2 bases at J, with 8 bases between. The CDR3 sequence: CASIGGNYGYTF. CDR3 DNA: TGTGCCAGCATAGGAGGGAACTATGGCTACACCTTC.

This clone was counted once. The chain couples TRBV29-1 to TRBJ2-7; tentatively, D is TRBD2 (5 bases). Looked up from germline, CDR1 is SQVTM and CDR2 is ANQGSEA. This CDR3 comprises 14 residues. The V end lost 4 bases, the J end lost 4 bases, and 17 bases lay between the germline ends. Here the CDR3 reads CSVGSSFLPYEQYF. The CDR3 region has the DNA TGCAGCGTTGGGTCTAGCTTCCTACCGTACGAGCAGTACTTC.

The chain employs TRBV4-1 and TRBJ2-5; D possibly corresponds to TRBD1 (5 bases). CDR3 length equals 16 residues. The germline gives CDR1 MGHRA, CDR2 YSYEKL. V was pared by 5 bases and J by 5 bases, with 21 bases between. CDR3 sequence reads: CASSLPARGPAETQYF. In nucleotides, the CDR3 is TGCGCCAGCAGCTTACCGGCTAGGGGTCCGGCGGAGACCCAGTACTTC.

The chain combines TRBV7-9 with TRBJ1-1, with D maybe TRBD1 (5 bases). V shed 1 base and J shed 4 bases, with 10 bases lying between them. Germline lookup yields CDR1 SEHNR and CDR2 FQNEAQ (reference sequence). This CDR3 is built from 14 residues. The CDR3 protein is CASSLETDSTEAFF. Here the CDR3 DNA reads TGTGCCAGCAGCTTAGAGACCGACAGCACTGAAGCTTTCTTT. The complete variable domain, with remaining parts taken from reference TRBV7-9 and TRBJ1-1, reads DTGVSQNPRHKITKRGQNVTFRCDPISEHNRLYWYRQTLGQGPEFLTYFQNEAQLEKSRLLSDRFSAERPKGSFSTLEIQRTEQGDSAMYLCASSLETDSTEAFFGQGTRLTVV.

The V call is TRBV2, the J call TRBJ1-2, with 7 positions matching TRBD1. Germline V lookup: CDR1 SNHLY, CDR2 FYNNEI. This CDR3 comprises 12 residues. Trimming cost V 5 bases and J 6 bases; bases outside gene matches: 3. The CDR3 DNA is TGTGCCAGCAGTCGAGACAGGGATGGCTACACCTTC. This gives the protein CASSRDRDGYTF.

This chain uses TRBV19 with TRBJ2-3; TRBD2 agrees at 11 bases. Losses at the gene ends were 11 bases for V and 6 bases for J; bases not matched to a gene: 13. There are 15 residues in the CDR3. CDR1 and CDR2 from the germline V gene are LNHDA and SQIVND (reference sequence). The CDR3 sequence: CASSLAGGPWDTQYF. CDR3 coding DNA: TGTGCCTCGTCTTTAGCGGGAGGGCCATGGGATACGCAGTATTTT.